The 27 T cell receptor beta chains below all came from one sample that was sequenced in a study of blood T cell repertoires in COVID-19. Here immunoSEQ multiplex PCR was the method, and the copy in TCRdb shows in-frame clones only, minus some. The data show 140,000 to 150,000 clones, around 81% seen once. Sequencing was done on a sample of peripheral blood. These receptors all come from a human donor with acute or convalescent COVID-19. The donor label of this sample is uncertain.

The J gene is TRBJ1-1, the V gene TRBV11-2; 7 bases agree with TRBD1. V shed 4 bases and J 5 bases; nucleotides not matched to a gene: 19. CDR3 length equals 18 residues. Per germline, CDR1 SGHAT and CDR2 FQNNGV. The CDR3 region is CASSSPRDSLPRGTEAFF. CDR3 sequence (DNA): TGTGCCAGCAGCTCTCCTCGGGACAGCCTACCCAGGGGGACTGAAGCTTTCTTT.

The chain employs TRBV4-1 and TRBJ2-5; 11 nucleotides line up with TRBD1. The V gene's germline CDR1 is MGHRA and CDR2 YSYEKL. Losses at the gene ends were 4 bases for V and 2 bases for J; bases not matched to a gene: 3. This CDR3 region has 15 residues. CDR3 region: CASSRGDRGQETQYF. CDR3 in DNA: TGCGCCAGCAGCCGAGGGGACAGGGGGCAAGAGACCCAGTACTTC.

The rearrangement uses TRBV6-6 and TRBJ2-7; TRBD1 might be the D (7 bases). V was cut by 6 bases and J by 5 bases, with 11 bases left in between. Germline V lookup: CDR1 MNHNY, CDR2 SVGAGI (reference sequence). The CDR3 totals 12 residues. CDR3 loop: CASSPRGDEQYV. The CDR3 DNA sequence: TGTGCCAGCAGCCCCAGGGGGGACGAGCAGTACGTC.

This chain joins TRBV24-1 and TRBJ1-5; D is perhaps TRBD1 (5 bases). Looked up from germline, CDR1 is KGHDR and CDR2 is SFDVKD. The CDR3 length is 17 residues. Trimming pared 7 bases from V and 0 bases from J, leaving 18 bases between. The CDR3 reads CATRRVRGRDSNQPQHF. Here the CDR3 DNA reads TGTGCCACCAGGAGAGTCCGGGGGAGAGATAGCAATCAGCCCCAGCATTTT.

The chain combines TRBV10-3 with TRBJ1-1; 7 bases are shared with TRBD1. The V and J ends lost 6 bases and 1 base, in that order; junction bases with no gene match: 5. Germline values: CDR1 ENHRY, CDR2 SYGVKD. The CDR3 spans 14 residues. CDR3 nucleotide sequence: TGTGCCATCAGCCTCGACAGGGCGAACACTGAAGCTTTCTTT. This sequence encodes CAISLDRANTEAFF.

The chain uses TRBV5-1 and TRBJ1-1, with 7 bases fitting TRBD1. The germline CDR1 and CDR2 sequences are SGHRS and YFSETQ. V shed 4 bases and J 0 bases; nucleotides not matched to a gene: 6. This CDR3 is built from 15 residues. The CDR3 loop reads CASSPGQAVNTEAFF. The CDR3 DNA is TGCGCCAGCAGCCCCGGACAGGCCGTGAACACTGAAGCTTTCTTT.

The V and J genes are TRBV5-8 and TRBJ1-6; 11 positions match TRBD1. Germline CDR1 is SGHTS and CDR2 is YDEGEE. The junction had 3 bases not matched to a gene; V was cut back by 4 bases and J by 6 bases. There are 15 residues in the CDR3. DNA of the CDR3: TGTGCCAGCAGCCGGGGGACAGGGGGTAATTCACCCCTCCACTTT. It is translated as CASSRGTGGNSPLHF.

This clone appeared a few times. The V and J genes are TRBV9 and TRBJ2-3; D may be TRBD1 (6 bases). Germline lookup yields CDR1 SGDLS and CDR2 YYNGEE. Trimming pared 0 bases from V and 3 bases from J, leaving 11 bases between. The CDR3 consists of 15 residues. The CDR3 DNA follows: TGTGCCAGCAGCGTAGGGCAGGGGATGACAGATACGCAGTATTTT. Translated, it gives CASSVGQGMTDTQYF.

The chain couples TRBV21-1 to TRBJ2-7; no check of the table's D call, TRBD1, against the DNA was made. TRBV21-1 is deemed a pseudogene. The CDR3 is made up of 12 amino acids. The CDR3 spells CARISQGSEQYV. In DNA, the CDR3 is TGTGCCAGGATAAGTCAGGGATCCGAGCAGTACGTC.

The V and J genes are TRBV9 and TRBJ1-3; weak D call: TRBD1 (5 bases). CDR3 length: 15 amino acids. Germline values: CDR1 SGDLS, CDR2 YYNGEE. The V end was cut by 3 bases, the J end by 0 bases, with 10 bases between. CDR3 sequence: CASSGIRDSGNTIYF. CDR3 coding DNA: TGTGCCAGCAGCGGAATCAGGGACTCTGGAAACACCATATATTTT.

This clone was detected only once. This sequence joins TRBV14 and TRBJ1-1, with TRBD1 identical over 7 bases. This CDR3 has 15 amino acids. Looked up from germline, CDR1 is SGHDN and CDR2 is FVKESK. V was pared by 0 bases and J by 5 bases, with 6 bases of the junction left unmatched. The CDR3 protein is CASSQDYLDRTEAFF. DNA of the CDR3: TGTGCCAGCAGCCAAGATTATTTGGACAGGACTGAAGCTTTCTTT.

This clone was observed a single time. V is TRBV7-9 and J is TRBJ1-5; D is undetermined. The V end lost 5 bases, the J end lost 3 bases, and 11 bases lay between the germline ends. The germline CDR1 and CDR2 sequences are SEHNR and FQNEAQ (reference sequence). The CDR3 has 14 residues. CDR3 DNA sequence: TGTGCCAGCAGCGAAACAGCTAACAATCAGCCCCAGCATTTT. The encoded protein is CASSETANNQPQHF.

The DNA of the CDR3 is TGTGCCAGCAGCGTAAGAGGTCTAAGCGGGGGGGCCTACAATGAGCAGTTCTTC. Its protein is CASSVRGLSGGAYNEQFF. This chain links TRBV9 with TRBJ2-1; the match to TRBD2 covers 10 bases. The CDR3 runs to 18 residues. CDR1 and CDR2 (germline): SGDLS, YYNGEE. After removal of 1 base from V and 2 bases from J, the junction contained 9 bases not matched to a gene.

This chain links TRBV2 with TRBJ1-2; TRBD1 matches at 11 bases. CDR3 length equals 17 residues. J was trimmed by 3 bases and V by 6 bases; bases with no gene match: 12. Germline V gene sequence: CDR1 SNHLY, CDR2 FYNNEI. The CDR3 nucleotides are TGTGCCAGCAGCCTGGGCCACTGGACAGGGGGCGACTATGGCTACACCTTC. Protein sequence: CASSLGHWTGGDYGYTF.

The chain employs TRBV7-9 and TRBJ2-1; 10 bases line up with TRBD2. With V trimmed by 5 bases and J by 8 bases, 12 bases remained unmatched. Germline CDR1 SEHNR, CDR2 FQNEAQ (reference sequence). This CDR3 comprises 16 residues. The CDR3 sequence: CASSPWGERGGHEQFF. CDR3 nucleotides: TGTGCCAGCAGCCCCTGGGGAGAGCGGGGGGGCCATGAGCAGTTCTTC.

V and J are TRBV3-1 (or the pseudogene TRBV3-2) and TRBJ2-5; 10 nucleotides agree with TRBD1. CDR1 and CDR2 (germline): LGHDT, YNNKEL (reference sequence). CDR3 length equals 16 residues. Losses at the gene ends were 3 bases for V and 4 bases for J; bases not matched to a gene: 8. As DNA, the CDR3 is TGTGCCAGCAGCCAGCCTCGACAGGGGGCATTAGAGACCCAGTACTTC. It is translated as CASSQPRQGALETQYF.

V is TRBV10-3 and J is TRBJ1-3; 8 nucleotides line up with TRBD1. V gave up 6 bases and J gave up 0 bases; unmatched junction bases: 7. Germline loops: CDR1 ENHRY, CDR2 SYGVKD. This CDR3 spans 16 amino acids. CDR3: CAIRSGGHFSGNTIYF. CDR3 bases: TGTGCCATCAGGTCAGGGGGCCACTTCTCTGGAAACACCATATATTTT.

In DNA form, the CDR3 reads TGCGCCAGCTGCTTCCAGGGGGAAAAACTGTTTTTT. It codes for CASCFQGEKLFF. This chain links TRBV10-2 with TRBJ1-4, with D tentatively TRBD1 (6 bases). V was cut by 8 bases and J by 8 bases, with 12 bases left in between. Germline-derived CDR1 and CDR2 are WSHSY and SAAADI. This CDR3 spans 12 amino acids.

J is TRBJ2-3 and V is TRBV7-9, with 14 bases aligning to TRBD2. Germline CDR1 SEHNR, CDR2 FQNEAQ (reference sequence). The CDR3 has 17 amino acids. With V trimmed by 5 bases and J by 2 bases, 6 bases remained unmatched. The CDR3: CASSPRLAGGSTDTQYF. In nucleotides, the CDR3 is TGTGCCAGCAGCCCCCGACTAGCGGGGGGGTCCACAGATACGCAGTATTTT.

The genes are TRBV5-1 and TRBJ1-2, with D perhaps TRBD1 (6 bases). Trimming left V 5 bases short and J 7 bases short, with 15 bases between. CDR1 and CDR2 from the germline V gene are SGHRS and YFSETQ. This CDR3 comprises 13 residues. CDR3 region: CASRSAQGVGYTF. In nucleotides, the CDR3 is TGCGCCAGCAGGTCGGCACAGGGCGTTGGCTACACCTTC.

The count of this clone is one. The genes are TRBV7-3 and TRBJ1-6; 8 positions agree with TRBD1. Trimming removed 4 bases from V and 10 bases from J; junction bases left unmatched: 6. This CDR3 is 14 amino acids long. Germline V gene lookup returns CDR1 SGHTA and CDR2 FQGTGA. CDR3: CASSSGQGGSPLHF. The CDR3 bases are TGTGCCAGCAGCTCCGGACAGGGCGGATCACCCCTCCACTTT. Using reference TRBV7-3 and TRBJ1-6 for the parts outside the CDR3, the full variable domain is GAGVSQTPSNKVTEKGKYVELRCDPISGHTALYWYRQSLGQGPEFLIYFQGTGAADDSGLPNDRFFAVRPEGSVSTLKIQRTERGDSAVYLCASSSGQGGSPLHFGNGTRLTVT.

The chain employs TRBV4-1 and TRBJ2-2; TRBD2 is a possible D gene (6 bases). V gave up 6 bases and J gave up 6 bases, with 17 bases separating them. CDR3 length: 15 residues. Germline V CDR1 and CDR2: MGHRA, YSYEKL. The CDR3 sequence is CASSPWLGGAGELFF. The CDR3 DNA reads TGCGCCAGCAGTCCCTGGCTTGGAGGGGCCGGGGAGCTGTTTTTT.

The sample holds one count of this clone. V usage is TRBV7-9 and J usage is TRBJ2-1, with D maybe TRBD1 (5 bases). The CDR3 sequence is 13 residues long. The V gene's germline CDR1 is SEHNR and CDR2 FQNEAQ (reference sequence). Trimming removed 5 bases at V and 8 bases at J, with 13 bases between. The CDR3 here is CASSHNLGHEQFF. CDR3 bases: TGTGCCAGCAGCCACAATCTGGGGCATGAGCAGTTCTTC.

The V gene is TRBV5-6, the J gene TRBJ2-4, with D maybe TRBD1 (5 bases). The germline V gene encodes CDR1 SGHDT and CDR2 YYEEEE. V was trimmed by 1 base and J by 6 bases, leaving 14 bases between them. The CDR3 is 15 residues long. In nucleotides, the CDR3 is TGTGCCAGCAGCTTGAGATACAGGAGTCCAAACATTCAGTACTTC. Translated, it gives CASSLRYRSPNIQYF.

The CDR3 spells CASSSHRGPNTEAFF. Written as DNA, the CDR3 is TGTGCCAGCAGTTCACACAGGGGACCGAACACTGAAGCTTTCTTT. The chain links TRBV2 to TRBJ1-1, with TRBD1 identical over 7 bases. Looked up from germline, CDR1 is SNHLY and CDR2 is FYNNEI. The CDR3 spans 15 residues. V was pared by 5 bases and J by 1 base, with 7 bases of the junction left unmatched.

This clone was counted a single time. The chain links TRBV6-5 to TRBJ2-7; D gene ambiguous. Between the trimmed V and J ends, which lost 11 bases and 6 bases, there was a span of 11 bases. This CDR3 is 10 amino acids long. Germline V lookup: CDR1 MNHEY, CDR2 SVGAGI. Here the CDR3 reads CAFGDLEQYF. In DNA form, the CDR3 reads TGTGCCTTCGGAGACCTCGAGCAGTACTTC.

The chain joins TRBV4-1 to TRBJ2-3; 12 positions match TRBD2. The CDR3 totals 17 residues. Germline V gene lookup returns CDR1 MGHRA and CDR2 YSYEKL. J gave up 5 bases and V 5 bases, and 11 bases lay outside the gene matches. CDR3 protein: CASSIWTSGNGIDTQYF. The CDR3, as DNA: TGCGCCAGCAGCATCTGGACTAGCGGGAATGGTATAGATACGCAGTATTTT.